This entry is about one T cell receptor beta chain. This same CDR3 is encoded by further DNA sequences in the sample. This specimen belongs to a study of blood T cell repertoires in COVID-19. Looking at the study overall: The cDNA or gDNA used as material had been derived from T cells, B-cell-depleted T cells, or PBMCs.

Assignment of participants to cohorts was predicated upon participant-reported clinical history. Recovered status in Cohort 3 required two negative PCRs, clearance, or symptom resolution. As handled by the study authors: Reference gene primer amplification in the assay estimated nucleated cell counts. Using immunoSEQ multiplex PCR, the repertoire was profiled, and TCRdb retains in-frame clones only, with some absent. V, J and clone size derive from that table, while D and trimming were established from the DNA sequence. This table has some 130,000 clones, over 65% appearing once. The CDR3 extends over 15 amino acids. Germline loops: CDR1 MNHEY, CDR2 SVGEGT. The V segment lost 4 bases and the J segment 1 base; nucleotides outside the gene matches: 3.

This TCR was recovered from a woman aged 45-60 years who had recovered from COVID-19. Sequencing was performed on PBMCs or T cells enriched from blood (not recorded which). The V and J genes are TRBV6-2 or TRBV6-3 and TRBJ2-2; TRBD1 agrees at 7 bases. As DNA, the CDR3 is TGTGCCAGCAGTTGGGACAGCCGGAACACCGGGGAGCTGTTTTTT. Amino acids: CASSWDSRNTGELFF.